Sequencing of this TCR beta chain was carried out in a study of quantifying T cell responses using KT2 cells (dated by TCRdb to the late 2010s). Regarding the study in general: RNA was DNase-treated and reverse transcribed with TCR alpha and beta constant-region primers, mostly using SuperScript III. The efficiency of the T4 ligation step under optimum conditions was estimated to be above 8%. PCR2 was run as a SYBR Green qPCR and stopped at a predetermined fluorescence threshold to avoid over-amplification. Overall study results and their limits: A linear scaling of KT2 alpha and beta sequence counts with input KT2 cell number was observed over several orders of magnitude. The study did not include a side-by-side comparison of this pipeline with other TCR sequencing techniques. Saturation in the detection of KT2 sequences was observed at very high KT2 spike-in numbers. KT2 sequences were detected down to the lowest spike-in tested, which was about one KT2 cell per 100,000 PBMC.

As to this clonotype: Its binding antigen is unknown. No clone much larger than this one lies a single base away; base qualities are absent.

From a lookup of the germline V gene, CDR1 and CDR2 are SGHDT and YYEEEE. Measured from the cysteine to the phenylalanine, the CDR3 is 16 residues long. Of all the DNA, just the CDR3 is kept, 48 bases in frame from base 1. Trimming takes 2 bases off V and 3 bases off J; junction bases not matched to a gene: 9. Known numbers of KT2, a T cell clone whose TCR had been sequenced previously, were spiked into unfractionated PBMC to test the sensitivity and accuracy of the pipeline. KT2 cells were mixed with a fixed number of PBMC to create a range of KT2-to-PBMC ratios. Libraries were constructed by UMI-ligation and nested PCR. T4 RNA ligase 1 was used to ligate a single-stranded oligonucleotide containing the Illumina SP2 sequence and a UMI to the 3' end of the cDNA. PCR1 ran three to four cycles (98°C 15 s, 69°C 30 s, 72°C 40 s); the beta primer was an equimolar mix of RC1.1 and RC1.2 covering TRBC1 and TRBC2. From PCR2 onward, TCR alpha and beta chains were processed separately, with sample indices and Illumina adaptors added. The UMI, placed after an 8-base spacer, consisted of 12 random nucleotides arranged as two hexamers with a spacer between them. The libraries were sequenced on an Illumina MiSeq using v2 2x251 paired-end chemistry, usually with around eleven samples in each run. To increase diversity, roughly 5-7% PhiX DNA was added to each sequencing library. As for how the authors treated the data: Raw reads were converted to FASTQ with bcl2fastq and were demultiplexed by dual indices with Demultiplexor. V and J genes were assigned by Decombinator through tag matching, with a single base-pair mismatch being allowed. Collapsinator used UMIs to correct both sequencing errors and frequency errors arising from PCR heterogeneity. CDR3Translator converted Decombinator identifiers into nucleotide sequence, translated that sequence into amino acids, and extracted CDR3 based on C- and N-terminal motifs. Each distinct KT2 TCR was counted as a cluster of KT2 sequences sharing one unique molecular identifier. The public reads were run again by TCRdb, first through fastp at Q25 and then through MiXCR, and only productive beta chains were kept. Each CDR3 protein appears once, grouped with its most common genes and DNA. The authors' filters were not applied to this entry. This sample gives about 33,000 distinct CDR3 sequences in total; 10% to 13% of them show up just once. The ten largest clonotypes hold roughly 9% of the sample.

The chain employs TRBV5-6 and TRBJ1-1; TRBD1 matches 8 bases in the middle. This receptor was obtained from a human donor. The sequencing input was PBMCs spiked with cells of the T cell clone KT2. CDR3 sequence: CASSLTTGVKDTEAFF. The nucleotides read TGTGCCAGCAGCTTAACGACAGGGGTGAAGGACACTGAAGCTTTCTTT.